The 9 T cell receptor beta chains below were found in one sample sequenced in a study of blood T cell repertoires in COVID-19. Libraries were prepared by immunoSEQ multiplex PCR; TCRdb keeps only in-frame clonotypes and omits some of them. This sample has just under 150,000 clones, with about 92% found just once. Material: peripheral blood. These TCRs come from a human donor in a cohort sampled during active COVID-19.

The chain employs TRBV7-2 and TRBJ2-1; 9 bases agree with TRBD2. CDR1 SGHTA and CDR2 FQGNSA come from the germline V gene. The length of the CDR3 is 15 residues. J was trimmed by 6 bases and V by 1 base; bases with no gene match: 4. In DNA, the CDR3 is TGTGCCAGCAGCTTAGGCGGGGGGGGCATCAATGAGCAGTTCTTC. This gives the protein CASSLGGGGINEQFF.

This clone was found a few times. The rearrangement joins TRBV4-2 to TRBJ2-7; tentatively, D is TRBD1 (5 bases). Trimming cost V 4 bases and J 7 bases, with 14 bases left between them. Germline CDR1 reads LGHNA; CDR2 reads YNFKEQ. The CDR3 totals 13 residues. In DNA form, the CDR3 reads TGTGCCAGCAGCCCAGGTACAGGAAGGGAGCAGTACTTC. It translates to CASSPGTGREQYF.

The rearrangement links TRBV5-5 to TRBJ2-7; 9 bases are a match to TRBD1. J lost 6 bases, V lost 3 bases, and 13 bases had no gene match. CDR3 length: 16 amino acids. CDR1 is SGHKS and CDR2 is YYEKEE in the germline V gene (reference sequence). The CDR3 reads CASSSESGTGIPEQYF. The DNA of the CDR3 is TGTGCCAGCAGCTCAGAGTCCGGGACAGGGATTCCCGAGCAGTACTTC.

The J gene is TRBJ2-5, the V gene TRBV11-2; 12 positions agree with TRBD2. With 4 bases clipped from V and 5 bases from J, the junction kept 5 bases outside the gene matches. The germline gives CDR1 SGHAT, CDR2 FQNNGV. The CDR3 has 15 residues. As DNA, the CDR3 is TGTGCCAGCAGCTCGACTAGCGGGGGTGGGGAGACCCAGTACTTC. Residues: CASSSTSGGGETQYF.

V and J are TRBV6-5 and TRBJ1-2; D unclear. This CDR3 is 12 amino acids long. Germline assignment: CDR1 MNHEY and CDR2 SVGAGI. The V end lost 7 bases, the J end lost 2 bases, and 8 bases lay between the germline ends. The CDR3 reads CASMRVNYGYTF. The CDR3 bases are TGTGCCAGCATGCGGGTAAACTATGGCTACACCTTC.

The rearrangement uses TRBV7-9 and TRBJ1-4; D is possibly TRBD1 (6 bases). The CDR3 extends over 15 amino acids. The germline gives CDR1 SEHNR, CDR2 FQNEAQ (reference sequence). With 5 bases removed from V and 5 bases from J, the gap between germline ends came to 15 bases. The DNA for the CDR3 is TGTGCCAGCAGCGCCCGACAGGACTGGAATGAAAAACTGTTTTTT. It is translated as CASSARQDWNEKLFF.

The chain is built from TRBV3-1 (or the pseudogene TRBV3-2) and TRBJ2-1; 8 bases align to TRBD2. The germline CDR1 and CDR2 sequences are LGHDT and YNNKEL (reference sequence). Unmatched junction bases numbered 4, after V lost 4 bases and J lost 8 bases. This CDR3 contains 13 residues. CDR3 in amino acids: CASSPGTSYEQFF. The CDR3 DNA follows: TGTGCCAGCAGCCCCGGGACTAGTTATGAGCAGTTCTTC.

The chain couples TRBV10-3 to TRBJ1-2, with 10 positions matching TRBD1. The V and J ends lost 6 bases and 1 base, in that order; junction bases with no gene match: 5. The germline gives CDR1 ENHRY, CDR2 SYGVKD. There are 15 residues in the CDR3. The CDR3 loop is CAISTGQGINYGYTF. DNA of the CDR3: TGTGCCATCAGCACGGGACAGGGGATTAACTATGGCTACACCTTC.

The chain links TRBV12-3 or TRBV12-4 to TRBJ1-2; D remains ambiguous. The CDR3 has 13 residues. Between the trimmed V and J ends, which lost 6 bases and 4 bases, there was a span of 12 bases. DNA for the CDR3: TGTGCCAGCAGCCCGGGAGCCAGCTATGGCTACACCTTC. It codes for CASSPGASYGYTF.